The T cell receptor (beta chain) described here comes from a study of cytomegalovirus exposure and HLA in healthy donors. Study conclusions and caveats: Some segments of the V type, notably TRBV6-2 and TRBV6-3, were excluded as indistinguishable. Associated with HLA alleles at 0.05 false discovery rate in a later analysis were 16,951 TCR beta sequences. Among TCR beta chains, those listed as cytomegalovirus-associated numbered some 170.

A remark on this clone: Antigen specificity is unknown.

PCR was performed using 60 Vbeta and 13 Jbeta primers. Produced via immunoSEQ multiplex PCR; TCRdb's table is partial and in-frame only. The table shows 100,000 to 150,000 clones, with approximately 79% occurring only once. Germline V gene data show CDR1 as LNHDA and CDR2 as SQIVND (reference sequence). V was trimmed by 3 bases and J by 3 bases, leaving 10 bases between them. CDR3 size: 14 residues. The material sequenced was PBMCs. This chain joins TRBV19 and TRBJ2-3; D is undetermined. This clonotype originated in a male donor in good health and CMV-seronegative. Here the CDR3 DNA reads TGTGCCAGTAGTATGAGGCAGCCTACAGATACGCAGTATTTT. This codes for CASSMRQPTDTQYF.